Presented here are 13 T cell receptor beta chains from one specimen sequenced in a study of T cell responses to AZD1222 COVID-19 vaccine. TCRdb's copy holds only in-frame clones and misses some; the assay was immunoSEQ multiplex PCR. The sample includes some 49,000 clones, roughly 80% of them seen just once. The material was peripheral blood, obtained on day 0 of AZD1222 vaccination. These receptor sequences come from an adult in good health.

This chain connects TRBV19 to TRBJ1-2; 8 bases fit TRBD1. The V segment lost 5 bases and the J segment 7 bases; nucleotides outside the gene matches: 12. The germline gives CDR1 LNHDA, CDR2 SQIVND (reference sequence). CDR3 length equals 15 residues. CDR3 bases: TGTGCCAGTAGTCTCCTCCGACAGGGGATGGTTGGCTACACCTTC. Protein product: CASSLLRQGMVGYTF.

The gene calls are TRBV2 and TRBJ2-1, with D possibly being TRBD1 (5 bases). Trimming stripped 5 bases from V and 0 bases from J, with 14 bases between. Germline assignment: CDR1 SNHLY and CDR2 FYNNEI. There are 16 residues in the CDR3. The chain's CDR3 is CASSPHRPSSYNEQFF. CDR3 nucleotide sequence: TGTGCCAGCAGTCCCCACAGGCCCAGCTCCTACAATGAGCAGTTCTTC.

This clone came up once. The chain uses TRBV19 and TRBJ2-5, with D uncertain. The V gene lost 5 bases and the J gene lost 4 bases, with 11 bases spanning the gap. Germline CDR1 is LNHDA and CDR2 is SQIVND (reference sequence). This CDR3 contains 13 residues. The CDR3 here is CASSPDPGETQYF. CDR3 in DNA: TGTGCCAGTAGTCCCGACCCGGGAGAGACCCAGTACTTC.

In nucleotides, the CDR3 is TGTGCCTGGAGCAGCCGGGTATCCTACGAGCAGTACTTC. This translates into CAWSSRVSYEQYF. The J gene is TRBJ2-7, the V gene TRBV30; no firm D call. Trimming took 3 bases from V and 1 from J, leaving 10 bases between them. The CDR3 has 13 amino acids. Germline CDR1 is GTSNPN and CDR2 is SVGIG (reference sequence). The full variable domain, with the rest looked up from reference TRBV30 and TRBJ2-7, is SQTIHQWPATLVQPVGSPLSLECTVEGTSNPNLYWYRQAAGRGLQLLFYSVGIGQISSEVPQNLSASRPQDRQFILSSKKLLLSDSGFYLCAWSSRVSYEQYFGPGTRLTVT.

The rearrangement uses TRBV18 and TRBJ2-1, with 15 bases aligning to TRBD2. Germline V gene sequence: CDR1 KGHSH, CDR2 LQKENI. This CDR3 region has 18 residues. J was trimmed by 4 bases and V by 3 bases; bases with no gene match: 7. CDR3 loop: CASSPPGLAGGTYNEQFF. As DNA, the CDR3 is TGTGCCAGCTCACCCCCGGGACTAGCGGGGGGAACGTACAATGAGCAGTTCTTC.

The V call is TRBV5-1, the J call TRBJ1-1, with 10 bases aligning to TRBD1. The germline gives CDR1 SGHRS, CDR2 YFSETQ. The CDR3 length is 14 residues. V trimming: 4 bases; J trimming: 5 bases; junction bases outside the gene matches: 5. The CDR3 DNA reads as TGCGCCAGCAGCCGGACAGGGGGAGGTACTGAAGCTTTCTTT. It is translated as CASSRTGGGTEAFF.

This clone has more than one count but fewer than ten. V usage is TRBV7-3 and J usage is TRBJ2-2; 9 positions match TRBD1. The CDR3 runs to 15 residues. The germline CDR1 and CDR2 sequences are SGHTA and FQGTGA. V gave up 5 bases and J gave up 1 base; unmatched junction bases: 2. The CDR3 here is CASSPDRGNTGELFF. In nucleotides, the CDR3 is TGTGCCAGCAGCCCGGACAGGGGGAACACCGGGGAGCTGTTTTTT.

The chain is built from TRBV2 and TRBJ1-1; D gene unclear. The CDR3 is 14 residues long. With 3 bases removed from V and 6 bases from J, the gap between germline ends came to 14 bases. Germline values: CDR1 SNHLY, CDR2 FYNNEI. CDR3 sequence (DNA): TGTGCCAGCAGTGATCTCGTGGTGGCTGCTGAAGCTTTCTTT. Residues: CASSDLVVAAEAFF.

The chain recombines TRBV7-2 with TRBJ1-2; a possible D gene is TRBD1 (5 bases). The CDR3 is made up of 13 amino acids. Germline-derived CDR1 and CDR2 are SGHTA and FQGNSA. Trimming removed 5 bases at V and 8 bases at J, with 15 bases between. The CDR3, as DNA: TGTGCCAGCAGCGCATCCTGGGGGAGGGGCTACACCTTC. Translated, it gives CASSASWGRGYTF.

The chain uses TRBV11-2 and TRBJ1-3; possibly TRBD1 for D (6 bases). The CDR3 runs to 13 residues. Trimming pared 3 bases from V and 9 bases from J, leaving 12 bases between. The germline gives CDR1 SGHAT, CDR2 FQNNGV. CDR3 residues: CASSLGAGGTIYF. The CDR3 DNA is TGTGCCAGCAGCTTGGGGGCTGGGGGCACCATATATTTT.

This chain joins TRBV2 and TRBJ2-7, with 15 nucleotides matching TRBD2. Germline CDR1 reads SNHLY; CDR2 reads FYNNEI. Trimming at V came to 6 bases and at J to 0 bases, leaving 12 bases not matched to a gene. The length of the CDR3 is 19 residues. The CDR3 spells CASRDPGLAGGTSSYEQYF. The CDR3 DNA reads TGTGCCAGCAGGGACCCGGGACTAGCGGGAGGAACGAGCTCCTACGAGCAGTACTTC. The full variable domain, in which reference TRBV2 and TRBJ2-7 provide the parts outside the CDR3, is EPEVTQTPSHQVTQMGQEVILRCVPISNHLYFYWYRQILGQKVEFLVSFYNNEISEKSEIFDDQFSVERPDGSNFTLKIRSTKLEDSAMYFCASRDPGLAGGTSSYEQYFGPGTRLTVT.

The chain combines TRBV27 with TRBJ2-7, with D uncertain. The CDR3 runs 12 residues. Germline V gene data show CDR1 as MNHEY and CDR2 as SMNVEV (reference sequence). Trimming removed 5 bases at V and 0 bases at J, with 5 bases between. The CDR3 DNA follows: TGTGCCAGCAGTGATAGCTCCTACGAGCAGTACTTC. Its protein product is CASSDSSYEQYF.

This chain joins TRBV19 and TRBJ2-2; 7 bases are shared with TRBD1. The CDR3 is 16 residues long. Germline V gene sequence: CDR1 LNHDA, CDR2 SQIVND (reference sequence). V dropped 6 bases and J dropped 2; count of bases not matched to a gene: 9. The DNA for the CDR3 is TGTGCCAGTAGATTGTCCGGGACAGCCAACACCGGGGAGCTGTTTTTT. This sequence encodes CASRLSGTANTGELFF.